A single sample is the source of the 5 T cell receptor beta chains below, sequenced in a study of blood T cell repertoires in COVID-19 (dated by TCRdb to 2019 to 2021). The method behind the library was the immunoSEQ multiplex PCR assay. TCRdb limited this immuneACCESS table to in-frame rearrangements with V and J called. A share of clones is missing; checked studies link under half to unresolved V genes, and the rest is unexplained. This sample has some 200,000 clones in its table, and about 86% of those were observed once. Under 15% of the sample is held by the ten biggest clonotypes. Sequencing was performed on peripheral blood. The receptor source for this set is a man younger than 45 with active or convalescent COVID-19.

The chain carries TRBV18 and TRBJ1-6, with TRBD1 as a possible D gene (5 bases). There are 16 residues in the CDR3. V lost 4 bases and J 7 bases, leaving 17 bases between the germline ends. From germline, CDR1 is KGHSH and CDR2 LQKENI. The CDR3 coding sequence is TGTGCCAGCTCACGCGGCATTCCGGGGGAGAATTCACCCCTCCACTTT. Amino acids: CASSRGIPGENSPLHF.

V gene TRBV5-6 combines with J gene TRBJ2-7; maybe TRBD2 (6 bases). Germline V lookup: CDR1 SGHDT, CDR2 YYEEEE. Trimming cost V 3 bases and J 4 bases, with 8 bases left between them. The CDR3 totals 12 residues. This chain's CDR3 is CASSSGLYEQYF. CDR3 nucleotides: TGTGCCAGCAGCTCGGGACTGTACGAGCAGTACTTC.

CDR3 loop: CASSYSGTAYQETQYF. The CDR3 bases are TGTGCCAGCAGTTATTCCGGGACAGCCTACCAAGAGACCCAGTACTTC. V usage is TRBV6-6 and J usage is TRBJ2-5; 7 bases are a match to TRBD1. The ends lost 3 bases at V and 0 bases at J; junction bases unmatched: 7. The CDR3 loop spans 16 amino acids. CDR1 MNHNY and CDR2 SVGAGI come from the germline V gene (reference sequence).

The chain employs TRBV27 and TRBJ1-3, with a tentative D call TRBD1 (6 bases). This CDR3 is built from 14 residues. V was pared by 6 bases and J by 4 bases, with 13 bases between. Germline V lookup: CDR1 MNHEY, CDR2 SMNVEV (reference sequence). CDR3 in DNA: TGTGCCAGCAGGGGGGCACTGACGGGAAACACCATATATTTT. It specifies CASRGALTGNTIYF.

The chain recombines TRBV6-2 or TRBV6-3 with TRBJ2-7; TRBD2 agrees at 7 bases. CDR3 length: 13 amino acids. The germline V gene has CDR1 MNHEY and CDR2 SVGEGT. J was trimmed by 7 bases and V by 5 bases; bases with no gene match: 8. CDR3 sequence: CASSTSEPLEQYF. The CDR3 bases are TGTGCCAGCAGTACTAGCGAGCCCTTGGAGCAGTACTTC.